Included here is one T cell receptor (beta chain) sequence, with context. Its specificity is not known. The data belong to a study of cytomegalovirus exposure and HLA in healthy donors. Study conclusions and caveats: In a later analysis, compared with equally common non-associated chains, HLA-associated beta chains were more expanded. Most likely, a cluster of highly shared sequence variants arose as a sequencing artifact.

The study ran its PCR with 60 Vbeta and 13 Jbeta primers. Only in-frame clones appear in the TCRdb table, and some are missing; sequencing was by immunoSEQ multiplex PCR. The data show approximately 150,000 clones, around 79% seen once. The trim removed 1 base at V and 9 bases at J, leaving 11 bases unmatched. Germline loops: CDR1 MNHNS, CDR2 SASEGT. The length of the CDR3 is 16 residues. What was sequenced was PBMCs. The chain recombines TRBV6-1 with TRBJ2-1; the match to TRBD2 covers 8 bases. This TCR was recovered from a man aged 40-49 years in good health and CMV-seronegative. The CDR3 sequence: CASSEEENSGVFEQFF. CDR3 nucleotides: TGTGCCAGCAGTGAAGAGGAAAATAGCGGGGTTTTTGAGCAGTTCTTC.